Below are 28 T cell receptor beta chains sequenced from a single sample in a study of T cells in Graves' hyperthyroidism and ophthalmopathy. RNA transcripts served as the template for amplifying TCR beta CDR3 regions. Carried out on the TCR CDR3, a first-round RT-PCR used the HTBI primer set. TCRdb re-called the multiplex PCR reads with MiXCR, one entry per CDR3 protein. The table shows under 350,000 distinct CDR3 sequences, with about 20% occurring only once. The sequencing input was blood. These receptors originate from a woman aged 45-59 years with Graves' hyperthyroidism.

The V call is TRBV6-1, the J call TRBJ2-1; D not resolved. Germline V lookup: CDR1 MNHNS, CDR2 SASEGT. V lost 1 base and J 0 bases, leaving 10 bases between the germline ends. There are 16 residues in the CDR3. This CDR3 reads CASSEGWADSYNEQFF. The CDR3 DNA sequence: TGTGCCAGCAGTGAAGGGTGGGCCGACTCCTACAATGAGCAGTTCTTC.

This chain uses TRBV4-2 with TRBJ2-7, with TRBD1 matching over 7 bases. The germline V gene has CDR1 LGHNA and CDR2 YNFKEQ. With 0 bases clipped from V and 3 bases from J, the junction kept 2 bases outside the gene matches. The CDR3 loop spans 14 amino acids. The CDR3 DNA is TGTGCCAGCAGCCAAGAACGACAGGGCTACGAGCAGTACTTC. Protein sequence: CASSQERQGYEQYF.

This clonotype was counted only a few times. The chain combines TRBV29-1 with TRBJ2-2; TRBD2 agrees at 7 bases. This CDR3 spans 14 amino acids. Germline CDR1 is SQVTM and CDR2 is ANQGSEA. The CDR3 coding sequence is TGCAGTGCTGAGAGCGGGAAGAACACCGGGGAGCTGTTTTTT. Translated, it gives CSAESGKNTGELFF.

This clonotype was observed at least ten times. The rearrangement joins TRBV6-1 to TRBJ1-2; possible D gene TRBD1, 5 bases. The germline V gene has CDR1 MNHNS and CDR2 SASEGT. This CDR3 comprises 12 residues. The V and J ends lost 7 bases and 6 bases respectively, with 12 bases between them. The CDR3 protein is CASTGTEHGYTF. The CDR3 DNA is TGTGCCAGCACTGGGACGGAACATGGCTACACCTTC.

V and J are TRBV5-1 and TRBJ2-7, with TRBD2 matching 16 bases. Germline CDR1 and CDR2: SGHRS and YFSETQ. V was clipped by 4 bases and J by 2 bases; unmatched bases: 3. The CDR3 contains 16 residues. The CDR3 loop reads CASSQGTSGRAYEQYF. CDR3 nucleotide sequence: TGCGCCAGCAGCCAGGGGACTAGCGGGAGGGCCTACGAGCAGTACTTC. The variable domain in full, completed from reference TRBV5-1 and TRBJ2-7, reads KAGVTQTPRYLIKTRGQQVTLSCSPISGHRSVSWYQQTPGQGLQFLFEYFSETQRNKGNFPGRFSGRQFSNSRSEMNVSTLELGDSALYLCASSQGTSGRAYEQYFGPGTRLTVT.

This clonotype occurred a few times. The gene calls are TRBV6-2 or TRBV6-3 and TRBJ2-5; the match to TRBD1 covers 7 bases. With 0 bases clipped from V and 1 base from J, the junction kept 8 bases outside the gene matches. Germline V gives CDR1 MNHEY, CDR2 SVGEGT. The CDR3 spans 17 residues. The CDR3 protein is CASSYSGDRIFQETQYF. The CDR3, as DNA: TGTGCCAGCAGTTACTCGGGGGACAGAATCTTCCAAGAGACCCAGTACTTC.

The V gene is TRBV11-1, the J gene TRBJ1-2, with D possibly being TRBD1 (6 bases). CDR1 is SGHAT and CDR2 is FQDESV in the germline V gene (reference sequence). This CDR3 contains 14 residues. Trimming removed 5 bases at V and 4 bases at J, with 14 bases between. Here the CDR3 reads CASSGGQRPYGYTF. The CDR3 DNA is TGTGCCAGCAGCGGAGGACAGAGACCCTATGGCTACACCTTC.

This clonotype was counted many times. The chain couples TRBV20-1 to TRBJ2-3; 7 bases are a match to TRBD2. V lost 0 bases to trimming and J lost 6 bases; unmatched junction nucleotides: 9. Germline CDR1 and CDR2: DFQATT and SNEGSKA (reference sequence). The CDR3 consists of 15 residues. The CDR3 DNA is TGCAGTGCTAGAGATACTGGCGGGAGCGGGGATACGCAGTATTTT. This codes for CSARDTGGSGDTQYF.

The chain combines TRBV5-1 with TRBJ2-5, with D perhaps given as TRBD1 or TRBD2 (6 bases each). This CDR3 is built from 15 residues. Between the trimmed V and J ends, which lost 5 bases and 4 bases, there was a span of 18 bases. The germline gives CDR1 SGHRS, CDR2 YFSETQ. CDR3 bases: TGCGCCAGCAGGTTCGGAGGGGGGTTCCGAGAGACCCAGTACTTC. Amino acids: CASRFGGGFRETQYF.

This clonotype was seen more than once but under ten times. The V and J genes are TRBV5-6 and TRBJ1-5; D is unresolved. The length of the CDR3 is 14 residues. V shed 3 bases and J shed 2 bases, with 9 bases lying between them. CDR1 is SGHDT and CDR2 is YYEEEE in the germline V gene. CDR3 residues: CASSSYSRNQPQHF. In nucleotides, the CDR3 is TGTGCCAGCAGCTCTTACAGTCGCAATCAGCCCCAGCATTTT.

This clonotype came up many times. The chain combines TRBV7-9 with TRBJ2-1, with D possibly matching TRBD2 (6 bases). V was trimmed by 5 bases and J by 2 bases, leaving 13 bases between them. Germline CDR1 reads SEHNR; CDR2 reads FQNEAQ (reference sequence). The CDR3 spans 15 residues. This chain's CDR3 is CASSPDLAPYNEQFF. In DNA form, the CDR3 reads TGTGCCAGCAGCCCGGACCTAGCGCCCTACAATGAGCAGTTCTTC.

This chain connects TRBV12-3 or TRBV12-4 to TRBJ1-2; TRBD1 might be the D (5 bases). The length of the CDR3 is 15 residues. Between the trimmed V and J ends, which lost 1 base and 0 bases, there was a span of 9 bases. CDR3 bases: TGTGCCAGCAGTTTAGGGGGCAGCTCTAACTATGGCTACACCTTC. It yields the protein CASSLGGSSNYGYTF.

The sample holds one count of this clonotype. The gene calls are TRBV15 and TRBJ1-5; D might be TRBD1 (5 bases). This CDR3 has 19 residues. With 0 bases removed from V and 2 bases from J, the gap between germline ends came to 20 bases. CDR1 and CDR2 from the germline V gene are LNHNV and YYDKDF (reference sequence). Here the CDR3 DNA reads TGTGCCACCAGCAGAGATAATCGGGGTGTGGGGGAGGGCAATCAGCCCCAGCATTTT. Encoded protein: CATSRDNRGVGEGNQPQHF. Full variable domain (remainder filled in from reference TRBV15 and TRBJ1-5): DAMVIQNPRYQVTQFGKPVTLSCSQTLNHNVMYWYQQKSSQAPKLLFHYYDKDFNNEADTPDNFQSRRPNTSFCFLDIRSPGLGDTAMYLCATSRDNRGVGEGNQPQHFGDGTRLSIL.

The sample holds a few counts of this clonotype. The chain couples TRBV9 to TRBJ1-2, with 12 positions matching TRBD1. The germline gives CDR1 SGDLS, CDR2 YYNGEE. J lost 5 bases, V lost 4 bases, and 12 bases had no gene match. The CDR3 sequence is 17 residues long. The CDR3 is CASSFPGTGGSFYGYTF. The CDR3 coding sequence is TGTGCCAGCAGCTTTCCCGGGACAGGGGGCAGTTTTTATGGCTACACCTTC.

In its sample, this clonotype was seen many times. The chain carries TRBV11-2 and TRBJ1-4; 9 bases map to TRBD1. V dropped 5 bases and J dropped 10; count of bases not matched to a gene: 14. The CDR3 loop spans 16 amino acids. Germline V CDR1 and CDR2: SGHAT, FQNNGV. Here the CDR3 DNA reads TGTGCCAGCAGCCCCTCCCCTGGGACAGGGCTTGGAAAACTGTTTTTT. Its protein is CASSPSPGTGLGKLFF. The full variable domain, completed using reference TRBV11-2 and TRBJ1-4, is EAGVAQSPRYKIIEKRQSVAFWCNPISGHATLYWYQQILGQGPKLLIQFQNNGVVDDSQLPKDRFSAERLKGVDSTLKIQPAKLEDSAVYLCASSPSPGTGLGKLFFGSGTQLSVL.

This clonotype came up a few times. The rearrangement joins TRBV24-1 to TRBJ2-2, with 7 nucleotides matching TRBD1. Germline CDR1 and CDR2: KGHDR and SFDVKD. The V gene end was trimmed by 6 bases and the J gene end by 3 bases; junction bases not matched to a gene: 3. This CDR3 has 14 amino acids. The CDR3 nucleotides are TGTGCCACCAGTACCGGGACAGACACCGGGGAGCTGTTTTTT. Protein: CATSTGTDTGELFF.

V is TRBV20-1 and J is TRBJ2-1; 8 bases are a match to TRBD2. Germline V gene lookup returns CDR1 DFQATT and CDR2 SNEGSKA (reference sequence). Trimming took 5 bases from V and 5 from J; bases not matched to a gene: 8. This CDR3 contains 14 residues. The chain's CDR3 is CSAPEQRGNNEQFF. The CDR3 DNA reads TGCAGTGCTCCCGAACAGCGGGGGAACAATGAGCAGTTCTTC.

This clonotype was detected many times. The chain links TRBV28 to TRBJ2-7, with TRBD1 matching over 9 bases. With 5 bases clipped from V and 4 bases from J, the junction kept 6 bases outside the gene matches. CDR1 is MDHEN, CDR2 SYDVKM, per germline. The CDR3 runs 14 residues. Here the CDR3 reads CASSGSGTGYEQYF. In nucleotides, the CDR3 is TGTGCCAGCAGTGGATCCGGGACAGGGTACGAGCAGTACTTC.

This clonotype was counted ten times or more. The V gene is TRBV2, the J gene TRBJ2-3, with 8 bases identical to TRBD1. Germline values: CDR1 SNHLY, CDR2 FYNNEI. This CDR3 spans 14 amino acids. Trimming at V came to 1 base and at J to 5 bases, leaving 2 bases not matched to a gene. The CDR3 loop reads CASSEGTGQDTQYF. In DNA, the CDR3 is TGTGCCAGCAGTGAAGGGACAGGGCAAGATACGCAGTATTTT.

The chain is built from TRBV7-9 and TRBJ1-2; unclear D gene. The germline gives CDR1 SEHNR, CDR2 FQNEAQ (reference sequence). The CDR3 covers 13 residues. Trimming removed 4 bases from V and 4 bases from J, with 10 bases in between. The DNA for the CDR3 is TGTGCCAGCAGCTCCCTGGCTGGCTATGGCTACACCTTC. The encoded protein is CASSSLAGYGYTF.

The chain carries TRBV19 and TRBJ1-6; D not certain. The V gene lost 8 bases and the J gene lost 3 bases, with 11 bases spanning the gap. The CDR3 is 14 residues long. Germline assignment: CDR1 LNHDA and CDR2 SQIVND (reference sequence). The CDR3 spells CASAGRDYNSPLHF. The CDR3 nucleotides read TGTGCCAGTGCGGGCAGAGACTATAATTCACCCCTCCACTTT.

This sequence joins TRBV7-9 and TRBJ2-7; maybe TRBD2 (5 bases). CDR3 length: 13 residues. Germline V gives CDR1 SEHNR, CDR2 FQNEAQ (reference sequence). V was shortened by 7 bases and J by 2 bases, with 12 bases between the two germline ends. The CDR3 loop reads CASNNGGAYEQYF. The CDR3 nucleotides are TGTGCCAGCAACAATGGAGGCGCCTACGAGCAGTACTTC. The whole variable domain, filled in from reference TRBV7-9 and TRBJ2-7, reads DTGVSQNPRHKITKRGQNVTFRCDPISEHNRLYWYRQTLGQGPEFLTYFQNEAQLEKSRLLSDRFSAERPKGSFSTLEIQRTEQGDSAMYLCASNNGGAYEQYFGPGTRLTVT.

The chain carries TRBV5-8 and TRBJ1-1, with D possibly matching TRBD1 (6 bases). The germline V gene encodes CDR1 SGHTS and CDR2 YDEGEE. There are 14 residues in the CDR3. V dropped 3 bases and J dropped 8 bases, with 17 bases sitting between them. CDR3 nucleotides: TGTGCCAGCAGCTCGGATCGTCCGGGACAAGAAGCTTTCTTT. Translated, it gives CASSSDRPGQEAFF.

CDR3 protein: CASSQEYSLETQYF. The CDR3 DNA follows: TGTGCCAGCAGCCAAGAGTATAGTTTGGAGACCCAGTACTTC. This chain connects TRBV3-1 to TRBJ2-5; D gene unclear. The germline V gene encodes CDR1 LGHDT and CDR2 YNNKEL (reference sequence). V was shortened by 0 bases and J by 5 bases, with 10 bases between the two germline ends. This CDR3 has 14 residues.

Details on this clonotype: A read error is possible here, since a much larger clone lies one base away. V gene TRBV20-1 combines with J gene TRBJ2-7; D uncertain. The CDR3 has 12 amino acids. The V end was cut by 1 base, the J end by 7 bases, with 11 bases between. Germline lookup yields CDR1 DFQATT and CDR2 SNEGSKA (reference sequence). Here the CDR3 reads CSARGAPDEQYF. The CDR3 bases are TGCAGTGCTAGAGGGGCACCCGATGAGCAGTACTTC.

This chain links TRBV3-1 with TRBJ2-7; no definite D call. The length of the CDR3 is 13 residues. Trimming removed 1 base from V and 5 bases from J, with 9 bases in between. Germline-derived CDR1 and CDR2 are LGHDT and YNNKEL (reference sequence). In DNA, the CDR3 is TGTGCCAGCAGCCAAGTCGGTGTCGACGAGCAGTACTTC. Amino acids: CASSQVGVDEQYF.

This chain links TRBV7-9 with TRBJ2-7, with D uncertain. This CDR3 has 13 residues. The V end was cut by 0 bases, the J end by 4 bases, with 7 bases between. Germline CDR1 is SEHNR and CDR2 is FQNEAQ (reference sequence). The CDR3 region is CASSLAPEYEQYF. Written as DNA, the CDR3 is TGTGCCAGCAGCTTAGCGCCGGAATACGAGCAGTACTTC.

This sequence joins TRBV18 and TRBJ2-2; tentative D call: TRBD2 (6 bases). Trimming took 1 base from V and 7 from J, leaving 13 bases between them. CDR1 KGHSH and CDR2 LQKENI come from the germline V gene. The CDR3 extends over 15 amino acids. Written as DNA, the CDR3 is TGTGCCAGCTCACCACATCCAAGGGGAGGCGGGGAGCTGTTTTTT. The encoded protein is CASSPHPRGGGELFF.